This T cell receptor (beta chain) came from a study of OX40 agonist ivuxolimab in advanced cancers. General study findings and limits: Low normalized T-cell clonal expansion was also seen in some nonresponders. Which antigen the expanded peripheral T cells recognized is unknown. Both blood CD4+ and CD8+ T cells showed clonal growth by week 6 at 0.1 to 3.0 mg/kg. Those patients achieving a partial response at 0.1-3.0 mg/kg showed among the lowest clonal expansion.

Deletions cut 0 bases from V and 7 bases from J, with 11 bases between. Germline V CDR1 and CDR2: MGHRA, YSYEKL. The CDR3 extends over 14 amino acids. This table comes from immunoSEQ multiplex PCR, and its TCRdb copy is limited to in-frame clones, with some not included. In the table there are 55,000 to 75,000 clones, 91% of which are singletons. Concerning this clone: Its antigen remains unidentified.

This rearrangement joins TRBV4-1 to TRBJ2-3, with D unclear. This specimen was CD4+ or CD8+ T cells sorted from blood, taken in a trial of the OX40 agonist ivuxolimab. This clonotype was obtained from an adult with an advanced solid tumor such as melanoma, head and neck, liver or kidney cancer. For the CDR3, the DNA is TGCGCCAGCAGCCAAGACGAGCTGGATTATACGCAGTATTTT. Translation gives CASSQDELDYTQYF.